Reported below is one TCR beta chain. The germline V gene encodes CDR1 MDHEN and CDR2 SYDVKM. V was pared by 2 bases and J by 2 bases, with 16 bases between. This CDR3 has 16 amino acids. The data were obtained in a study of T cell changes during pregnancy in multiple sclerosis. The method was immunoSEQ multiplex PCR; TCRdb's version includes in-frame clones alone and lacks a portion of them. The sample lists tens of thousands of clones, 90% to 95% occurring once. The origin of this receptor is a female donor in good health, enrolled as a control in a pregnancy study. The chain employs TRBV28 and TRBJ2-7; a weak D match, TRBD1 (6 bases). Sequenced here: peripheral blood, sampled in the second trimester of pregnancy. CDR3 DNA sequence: TGTGCCAGCAGTTTAGGTGGGGTAAACAGGGCCTACGAGCAGTACTTC. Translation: CASSLGGVNRAYEQYF. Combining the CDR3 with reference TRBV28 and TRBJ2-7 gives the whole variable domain DVKVTQSSRYLVKRTGEKVFLECVQDMDHENMFWYRQDPGLGLRLIYFSYDVKMKEKGDIPEGYSVSREKKERFSLILESASTNQTSMYLCASSLGGVNRAYEQYFGPGTRLTVT.